The next 15 T cell receptor beta chains were all read from a single sample in a study of post-analysis software for immune sequencing data. Points from the study as a whole: There were a few TRBV segments more frequent in patients than controls, and TRBV5-6, TRBV5-1 and TRBV20-1 were among them.

The library was made from cDNA and included unique molecular identifiers. From the PCR reads, TCRdb called clonotypes with MiXCR, one entry per CDR3 protein. The sample shows hundreds of thousands of distinct CDR3 sequences, roughly 50% of them seen only once. These receptors' targets are unknown. The sample comprised blood. All receptors come from a girl aged 5-17 years with multiple sclerosis.

V gene TRBV5-4 combines with J gene TRBJ2-5, with no clear D. Per the germline V gene, CDR1 is SGHNT and CDR2 is YYREEE (reference sequence). The CDR3 loop spans 14 amino acids. Trimming took off 0 bases at V and 5 bases at J, with 11 bases between the two ends. The CDR3 spells CASSLGRSRETQYF. CDR3 bases: TGTGCCAGCAGCTTGGGTAGGAGTCGGGAGACCCAGTACTTC.

The genes are TRBV5-6 and TRBJ2-3; no clear D. V was pared by 4 bases and J by 5 bases, with 20 bases between. The germline CDR1 and CDR2 sequences are SGHDT and YYEEEE. The CDR3 has 16 amino acids. This CDR3 is CASSPAAGRWRDTQYF. The CDR3, as DNA: TGTGCCAGCAGCCCAGCCGCAGGACGCTGGCGAGATACGCAGTATTTT.

This clonotype turned up a few times. The rearrangement uses TRBV29-1 and TRBJ2-1, with TRBD2 as a possible D gene (6 bases). This CDR3 has 15 amino acids. In germline, CDR1 is SQVTM, CDR2 ANQGSEA. With 5 bases removed from V and 12 bases from J, the gap between germline ends came to 26 bases. CDR3 in amino acids: CSVQGPFLREDVQFF. The CDR3 DNA reads TGCAGCGTTCAAGGCCCATTTTTGAGGGAGGATGTGCAGTTCTTC.

The chain couples TRBV5-5 to TRBJ1-5; weak D call: TRBD1 (5 bases). This CDR3 region has 15 residues. Germline-derived CDR1 and CDR2 are SGHKS and YYEKEE (reference sequence). Trimming shortened V by 2 bases and J by 5 bases, and 14 bases separated the two germline ends. This CDR3 is CASSFKGTHDQPQHF. The CDR3 DNA reads TGTGCCAGCAGCTTTAAGGGGACCCACGATCAGCCCCAGCATTTT.

The chain recombines TRBV3-1 with TRBJ1-2, with D unclear. The CDR3 sequence is 14 residues long. V dropped 8 bases and J dropped 6 bases, with 19 bases sitting between them. The germline V gene encodes CDR1 LGHDT and CDR2 YNNKEL (reference sequence). CDR3 in DNA: TGTGCCAGCTGCTGGGTGGCTTGCGCAAATGGCTACACCTTC. Protein sequence: CASCWVACANGYTF.

A few counts support this clonotype. V gene TRBV6-5 combines with J gene TRBJ2-3, with D uncertain. From germline, CDR1 is MNHEY and CDR2 SVGAGI. This CDR3 has 14 amino acids. V gave up 0 bases and J gave up 2 bases, with 6 bases separating them. CDR3 region: CASSYSSTTDTQYF. The CDR3 bases are TGTGCCAGCAGTTACTCTTCCACCACAGATACGCAGTATTTT.

CDR3: CSAGASGDSYNEQFF. The CDR3 nucleotides are TGCAGTGCCGGAGCTAGCGGGGACTCCTACAATGAGCAGTTCTTC. The J gene is TRBJ2-1, the V gene TRBV20-1; 9 bases are shared with TRBD2. Germline CDR1 is DFQATT and CDR2 is SNEGSKA (reference sequence). Unmatched junction bases numbered 6, after V lost 6 bases and J lost 0 bases. This CDR3 spans 15 amino acids.

The chain recombines TRBV5-1 with TRBJ2-7; the D is unclear. The germline V gene has CDR1 SGHRS and CDR2 YFSETQ. V lost 4 bases and J lost 6, with 14 bases in between. CDR3 length equals 13 residues. In DNA form, the CDR3 reads TGCGCCAGCAGCGCAACCGGCCTCGGCGAGCAGTACTTC. Translation: CASSATGLGEQYF.

There are a few counts of this clonotype. The chain uses TRBV20-1 and TRBJ2-3; 8 bases are a match to TRBD2. Germline CDR1 reads DFQATT; CDR2 reads SNEGSKA (reference sequence). The CDR3 has 15 residues. Trimming took 2 bases from V and 2 from J; bases not matched to a gene: 6. The CDR3 coding sequence is TGCAGTGCTAGATCGGCGGGAGGATTCACAGATACGCAGTATTTT. It codes for CSARSAGGFTDTQYF.

This clonotype has a handful of counts. DNA of the CDR3: TGCAGTGCTAGATCCGCCGGGACTAGCGGAATACCGGGGCAGTTCTTC. Translating gives CSARSAGTSGIPGQFF. This chain joins TRBV20-1 and TRBJ2-1; TRBD2 agrees at 11 bases. This CDR3 comprises 16 residues. Germline loops: CDR1 DFQATT, CDR2 SNEGSKA (reference sequence). V trimming: 2 bases; J trimming: 12 bases; junction bases outside the gene matches: 15.

The V and J genes are TRBV18 and TRBJ2-7; tentative D call: TRBD2 (6 bases). This CDR3 has 15 amino acids. The germline CDR1 and CDR2 sequences are KGHSH and LQKENI. V lost 6 bases, J lost 5 bases, and 20 bases lay in between. The CDR3 reads CASSPSKGGMNEQYF. The CDR3 coding sequence is TGTGCCAGCTCTCCATCGAAGGGAGGCATGAACGAGCAGTACTTC.

This clonotype was observed a handful of times. The V and J genes are TRBV20-1 and TRBJ2-1; unclear D gene. Trimming stripped 1 base from V and 1 base from J, with 8 bases between. CDR1 and CDR2 from the germline V gene are DFQATT and SNEGSKA (reference sequence). The length of the CDR3 is 14 residues. The CDR3 DNA sequence: TGCAGTGCTAGAGTAACCGGATCCTACAATGAGCAGTTCTTC. Translating it yields CSARVTGSYNEQFF.

V usage is TRBV4-2 and J usage is TRBJ1-5; unclear D gene. Germline CDR1 LGHNA, CDR2 YNFKEQ. The CDR3 runs to 16 residues. V was cut by 4 bases and J by 3 bases, with 16 bases left in between. The CDR3 sequence is CASSLYSSEINQPQHF. The CDR3 nucleotides are TGTGCCAGCAGCCTATACTCCTCGGAGATCAATCAGCCCCAGCATTTT.

This clonotype was counted only a few times. The CDR3 DNA is TGCAGCGTTGCTGCGGGAGCTCCCTACGAGCAGTACTTC. This gives the protein CSVAAGAPYEQYF. This chain joins TRBV29-1 and TRBJ2-7; TRBD2 aligns across 7 bases. The trim removed 4 bases at V and 2 bases at J, leaving 5 bases unmatched. The CDR3 loop spans 13 amino acids. Per germline, CDR1 SQVTM and CDR2 ANQGSEA.

This clonotype was seen only a few times. The J gene is TRBJ2-3, the V gene TRBV6-1, with 9 bases matching TRBD2. Germline CDR1 reads MNHNS; CDR2 reads SASEGT. Trimming at V came to 0 bases and at J to 3 bases, leaving 4 bases not matched to a gene. The CDR3 is 16 amino acids. The CDR3: CASSEAAGGPTDTQYF. For the CDR3, the DNA is TGTGCCAGCAGTGAAGCGGCGGGAGGGCCAACAGATACGCAGTATTTT.